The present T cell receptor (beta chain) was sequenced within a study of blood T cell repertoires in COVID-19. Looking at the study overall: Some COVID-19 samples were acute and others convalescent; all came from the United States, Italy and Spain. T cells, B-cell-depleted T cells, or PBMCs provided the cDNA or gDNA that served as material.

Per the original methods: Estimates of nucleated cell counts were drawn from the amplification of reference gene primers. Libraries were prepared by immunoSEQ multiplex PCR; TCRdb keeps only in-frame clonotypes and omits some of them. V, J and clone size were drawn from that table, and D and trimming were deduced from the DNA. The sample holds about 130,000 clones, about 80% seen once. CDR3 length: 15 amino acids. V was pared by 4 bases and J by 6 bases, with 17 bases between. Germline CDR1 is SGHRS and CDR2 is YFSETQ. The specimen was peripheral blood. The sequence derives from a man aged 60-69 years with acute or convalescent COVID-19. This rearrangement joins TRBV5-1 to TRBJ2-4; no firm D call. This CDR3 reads CASSPLVTRGNIQYF. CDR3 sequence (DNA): TGCGCCAGCAGCCCCTTGGTGACTCGCGGAAACATTCAGTACTTC.